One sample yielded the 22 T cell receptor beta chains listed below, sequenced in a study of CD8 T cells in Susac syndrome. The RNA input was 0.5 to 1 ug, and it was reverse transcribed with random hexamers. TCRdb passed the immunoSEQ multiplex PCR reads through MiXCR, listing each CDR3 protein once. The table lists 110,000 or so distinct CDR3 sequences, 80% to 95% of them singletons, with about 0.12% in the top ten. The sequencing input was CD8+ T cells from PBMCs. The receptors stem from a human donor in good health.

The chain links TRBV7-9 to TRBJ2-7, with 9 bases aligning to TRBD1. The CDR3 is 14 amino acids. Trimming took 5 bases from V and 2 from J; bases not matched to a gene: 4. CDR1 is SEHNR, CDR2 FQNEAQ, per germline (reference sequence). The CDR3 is CASSPRDRAYEQYF. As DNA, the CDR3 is TGTGCCAGCAGCCCCCGGGACAGGGCCTACGAGCAGTACTTC.

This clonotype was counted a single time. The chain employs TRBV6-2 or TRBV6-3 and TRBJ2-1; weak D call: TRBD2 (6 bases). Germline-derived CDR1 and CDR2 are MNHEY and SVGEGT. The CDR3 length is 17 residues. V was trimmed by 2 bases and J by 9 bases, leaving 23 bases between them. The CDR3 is CASSYTGDWYSAGEQFF. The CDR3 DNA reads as TGTGCCAGCAGTTACACTGGGGACTGGTATTCGGCCGGTGAGCAGTTCTTC.

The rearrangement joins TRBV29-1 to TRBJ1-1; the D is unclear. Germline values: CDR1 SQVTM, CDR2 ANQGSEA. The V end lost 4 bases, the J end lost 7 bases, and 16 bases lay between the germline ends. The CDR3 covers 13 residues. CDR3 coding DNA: TGCAGCGTTGGGGAGTCTTTCGGGAGTGAAGCTTTCTTT. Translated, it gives CSVGESFGSEAFF.

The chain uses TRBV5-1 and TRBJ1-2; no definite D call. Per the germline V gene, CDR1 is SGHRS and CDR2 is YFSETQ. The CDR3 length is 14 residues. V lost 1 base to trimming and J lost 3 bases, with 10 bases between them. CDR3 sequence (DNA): TGCGCCAGCAGCTTGTGGCAGGCCGACTATGGCTACACCTTC. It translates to CASSLWQADYGYTF.

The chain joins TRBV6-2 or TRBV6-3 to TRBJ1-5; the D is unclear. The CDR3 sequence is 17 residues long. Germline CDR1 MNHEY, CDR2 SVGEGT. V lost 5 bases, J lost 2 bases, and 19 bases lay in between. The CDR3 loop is CASSPYVARIGNQPQHF. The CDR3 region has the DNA TGTGCCAGCAGTCCCTACGTGGCTCGGATAGGCAATCAGCCCCAGCATTTT.

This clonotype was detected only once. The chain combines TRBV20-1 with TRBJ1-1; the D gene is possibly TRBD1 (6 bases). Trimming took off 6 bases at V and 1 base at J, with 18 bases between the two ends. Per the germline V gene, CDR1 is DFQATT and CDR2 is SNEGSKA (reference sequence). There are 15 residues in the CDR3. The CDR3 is CSAQVGGRKNTEAFF. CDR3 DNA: TGCAGTGCCCAGGTCGGGGGGCGGAAGAACACTGAAGCTTTCTTT.

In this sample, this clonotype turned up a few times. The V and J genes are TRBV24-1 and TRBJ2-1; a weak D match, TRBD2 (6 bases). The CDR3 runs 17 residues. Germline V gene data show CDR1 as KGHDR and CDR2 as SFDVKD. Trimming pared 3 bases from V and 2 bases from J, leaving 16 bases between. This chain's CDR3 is CATSDPLNERAYNEQFF. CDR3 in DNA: TGTGCCACCAGTGATCCCCTAAATGAGCGGGCCTACAATGAGCAGTTCTTC.

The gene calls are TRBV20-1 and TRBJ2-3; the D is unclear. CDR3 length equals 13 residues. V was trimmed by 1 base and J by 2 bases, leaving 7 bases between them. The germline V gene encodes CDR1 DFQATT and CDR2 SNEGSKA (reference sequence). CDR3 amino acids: CSARGSHTDTQYF. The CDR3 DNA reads TGCAGTGCTAGAGGAAGCCACACAGATACGCAGTATTTT.

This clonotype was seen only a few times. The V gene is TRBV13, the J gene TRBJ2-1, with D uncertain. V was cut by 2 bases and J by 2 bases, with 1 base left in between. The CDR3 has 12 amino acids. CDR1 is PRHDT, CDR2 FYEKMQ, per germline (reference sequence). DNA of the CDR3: TGTGCCAGCAGCTTACCCTACAATGAGCAGTTCTTC. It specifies CASSLPYNEQFF.

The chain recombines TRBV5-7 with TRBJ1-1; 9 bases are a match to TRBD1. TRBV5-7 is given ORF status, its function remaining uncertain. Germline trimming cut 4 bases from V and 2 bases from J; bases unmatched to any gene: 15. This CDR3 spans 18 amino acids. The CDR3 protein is CASSPSTGGRIGNTEAFF. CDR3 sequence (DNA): TGTGCCAGCAGCCCAAGTACAGGGGGCAGGATTGGAAACACTGAAGCTTTCTTT.

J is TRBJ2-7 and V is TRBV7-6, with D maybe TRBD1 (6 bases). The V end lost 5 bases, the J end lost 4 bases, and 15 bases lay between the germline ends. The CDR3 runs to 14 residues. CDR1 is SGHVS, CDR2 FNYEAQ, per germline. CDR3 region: CASSLGTLVYEQYF. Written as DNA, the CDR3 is TGTGCCAGCAGCCTCGGGACACTTGTTTACGAGCAGTACTTC.

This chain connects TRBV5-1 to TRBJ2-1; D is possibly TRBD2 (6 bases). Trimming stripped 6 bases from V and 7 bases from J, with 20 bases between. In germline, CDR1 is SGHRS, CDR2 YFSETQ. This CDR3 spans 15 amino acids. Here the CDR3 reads CASTPQEGVRNEQFF. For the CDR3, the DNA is TGCGCCAGCACCCCCCAGGAGGGAGTAAGAAATGAGCAGTTCTTC.

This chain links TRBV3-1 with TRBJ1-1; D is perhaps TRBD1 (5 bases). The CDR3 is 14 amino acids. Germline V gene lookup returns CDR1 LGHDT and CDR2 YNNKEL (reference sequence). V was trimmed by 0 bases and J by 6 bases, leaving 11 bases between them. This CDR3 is CASSQEGVLAEAFF. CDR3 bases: TGTGCCAGCAGCCAAGAGGGGGTTCTGGCTGAAGCTTTCTTT.

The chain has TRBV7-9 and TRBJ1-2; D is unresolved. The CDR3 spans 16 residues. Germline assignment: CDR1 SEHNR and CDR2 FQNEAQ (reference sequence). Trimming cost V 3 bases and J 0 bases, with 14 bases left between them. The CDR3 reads CASSFREDFSNYGYTF. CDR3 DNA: TGTGCCAGCAGCTTTCGGGAGGACTTTTCTAACTATGGCTACACCTTC.

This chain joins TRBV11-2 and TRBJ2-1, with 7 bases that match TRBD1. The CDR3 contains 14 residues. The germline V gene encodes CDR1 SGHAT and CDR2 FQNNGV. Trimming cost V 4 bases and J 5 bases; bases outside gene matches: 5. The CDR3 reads CASSSRQGDNEQFF. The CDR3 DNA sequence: TGTGCCAGCAGCTCAAGACAGGGCGACAATGAGCAGTTCTTC.

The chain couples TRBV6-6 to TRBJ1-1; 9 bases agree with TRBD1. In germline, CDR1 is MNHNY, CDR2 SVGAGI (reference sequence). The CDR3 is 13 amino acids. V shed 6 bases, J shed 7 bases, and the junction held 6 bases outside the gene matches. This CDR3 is CASSQGQGNEAFF. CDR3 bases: TGTGCCAGCAGCCAGGGACAGGGCAATGAAGCTTTCTTT.

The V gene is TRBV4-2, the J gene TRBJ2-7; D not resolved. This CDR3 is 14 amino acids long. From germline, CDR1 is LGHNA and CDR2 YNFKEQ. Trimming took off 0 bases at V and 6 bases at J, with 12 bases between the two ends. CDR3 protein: CASSQDPTLSEQYF. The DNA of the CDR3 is TGTGCCAGCAGCCAAGATCCAACTCTCAGCGAGCAGTACTTC.

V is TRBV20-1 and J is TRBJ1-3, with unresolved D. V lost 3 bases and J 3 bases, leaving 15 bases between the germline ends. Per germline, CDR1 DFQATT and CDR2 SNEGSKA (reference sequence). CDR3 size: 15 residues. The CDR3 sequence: CSASVRFSFGNTIYF. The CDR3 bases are TGCAGTGCTAGCGTCAGGTTTAGTTTTGGAAACACCATATATTTT.

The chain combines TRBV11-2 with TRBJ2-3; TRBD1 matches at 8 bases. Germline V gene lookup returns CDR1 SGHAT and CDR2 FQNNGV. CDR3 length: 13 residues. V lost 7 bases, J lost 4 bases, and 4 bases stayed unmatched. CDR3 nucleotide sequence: TGTGCCAGCACAGAGACAGGGGCAGATACGCAGTATTTT. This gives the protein CASTETGADTQYF.

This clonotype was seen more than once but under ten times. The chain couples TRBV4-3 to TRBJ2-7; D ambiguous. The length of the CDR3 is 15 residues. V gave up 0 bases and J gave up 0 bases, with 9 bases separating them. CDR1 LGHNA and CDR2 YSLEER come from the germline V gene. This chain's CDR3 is CASSQDRAGSYEQYF. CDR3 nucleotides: TGCGCCAGCAGCCAAGATCGGGCAGGCTCCTACGAGCAGTACTTC.

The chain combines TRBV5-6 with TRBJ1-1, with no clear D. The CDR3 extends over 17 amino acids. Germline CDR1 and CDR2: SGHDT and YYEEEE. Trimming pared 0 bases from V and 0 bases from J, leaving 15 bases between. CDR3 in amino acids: CASSLAGDIRLNTEAFF. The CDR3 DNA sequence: TGTGCCAGCAGCTTGGCAGGAGACATAAGGCTGAACACTGAAGCTTTCTTT.

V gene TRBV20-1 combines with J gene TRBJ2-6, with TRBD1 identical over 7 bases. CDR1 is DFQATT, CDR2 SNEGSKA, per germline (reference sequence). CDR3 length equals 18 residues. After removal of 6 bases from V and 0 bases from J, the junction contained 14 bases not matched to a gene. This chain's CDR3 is CSASPGQRRTSGANVLTF. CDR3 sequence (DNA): TGCAGTGCCAGTCCGGGACAGAGACGTACCTCTGGGGCCAACGTCCTGACTTTC.